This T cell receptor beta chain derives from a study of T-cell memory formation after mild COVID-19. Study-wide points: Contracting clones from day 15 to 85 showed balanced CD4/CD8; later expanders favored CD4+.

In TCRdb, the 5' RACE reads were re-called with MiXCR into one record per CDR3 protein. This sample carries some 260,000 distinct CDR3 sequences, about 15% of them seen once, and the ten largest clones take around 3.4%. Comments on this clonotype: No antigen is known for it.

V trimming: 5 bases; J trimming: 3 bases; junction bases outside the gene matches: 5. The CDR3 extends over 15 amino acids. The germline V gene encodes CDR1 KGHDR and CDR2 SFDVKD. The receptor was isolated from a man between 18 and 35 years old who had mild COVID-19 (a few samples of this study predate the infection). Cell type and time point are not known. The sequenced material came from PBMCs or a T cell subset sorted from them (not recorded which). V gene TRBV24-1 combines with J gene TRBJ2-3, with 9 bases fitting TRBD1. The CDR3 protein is CATSVGQGRTDTQYF. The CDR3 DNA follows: TGTGCCACCAGTGTCGGACAGGGGAGGACAGATACGCAGTATTTT.